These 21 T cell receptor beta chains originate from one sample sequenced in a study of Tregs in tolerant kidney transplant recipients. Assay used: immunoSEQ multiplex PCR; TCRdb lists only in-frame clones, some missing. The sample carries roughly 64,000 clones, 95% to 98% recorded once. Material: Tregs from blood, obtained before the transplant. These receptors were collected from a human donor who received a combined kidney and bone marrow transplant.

CDR3 residues: CASTSGTGAYEQYF. The CDR3 region has the DNA TGTGCCAGCACCTCCGGGACAGGGGCTTACGAGCAGTACTTC. This rearrangement joins TRBV28 to TRBJ2-7; 10 bases agree with TRBD1. V lost 7 bases and J lost 4; bases outside the gene matches: 7. From germline, CDR1 is MDHEN and CDR2 SYDVKM. The CDR3 spans 14 residues. The full variable domain, rest sourced from reference TRBV28 and TRBJ2-7, is DVKVTQSSRYLVKRTGEKVFLECVQDMDHENMFWYRQDPGLGLRLIYFSYDVKMKEKGDIPEGYSVSREKKERFSLILESASTNQTSMYLCASTSGTGAYEQYFGPGTRLTVT.

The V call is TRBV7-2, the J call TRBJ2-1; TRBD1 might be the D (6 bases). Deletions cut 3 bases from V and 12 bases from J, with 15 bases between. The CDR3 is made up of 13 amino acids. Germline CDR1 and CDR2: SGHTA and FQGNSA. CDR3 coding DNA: TGTGCCAGCAGCTTCCGTTCGCAGGGGTTGCAGTTCTTC. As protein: CASSFRSQGLQFF.

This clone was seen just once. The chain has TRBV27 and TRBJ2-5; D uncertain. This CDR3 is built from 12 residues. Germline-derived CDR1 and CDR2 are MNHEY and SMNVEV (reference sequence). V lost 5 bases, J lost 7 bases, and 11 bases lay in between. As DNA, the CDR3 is TGTGCCAGCAGTCCCCTTCGAGGGACCCAGTACTTC. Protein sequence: CASSPLRGTQYF.

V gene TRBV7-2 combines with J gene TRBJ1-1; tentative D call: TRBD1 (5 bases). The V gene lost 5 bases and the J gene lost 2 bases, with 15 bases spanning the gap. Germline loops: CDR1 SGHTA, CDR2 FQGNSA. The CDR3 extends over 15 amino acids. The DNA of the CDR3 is TGTGCCAGCAGCCGTCTTGGGGGGTCAAACACTGAAGCTTTCTTT. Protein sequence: CASSRLGGSNTEAFF. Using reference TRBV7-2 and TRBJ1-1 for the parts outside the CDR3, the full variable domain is GAGVSQSPSNKVTEKGKDVELRCDPISGHTALYWYRQSLGQGLEFLIYFQGNSAPDKSGLPSDRFSAERTGGSVSTLTIQRTQQEDSAVYLCASSRLGGSNTEAFFGQGTRLTVV.

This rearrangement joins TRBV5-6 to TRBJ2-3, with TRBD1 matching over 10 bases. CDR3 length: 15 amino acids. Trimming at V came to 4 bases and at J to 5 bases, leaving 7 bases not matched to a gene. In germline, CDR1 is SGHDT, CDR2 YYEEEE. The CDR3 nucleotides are TGTGCCAGCAGCCAGACCGGGACAGGGGTAGATACGCAGTATTTT. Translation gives CASSQTGTGVDTQYF.

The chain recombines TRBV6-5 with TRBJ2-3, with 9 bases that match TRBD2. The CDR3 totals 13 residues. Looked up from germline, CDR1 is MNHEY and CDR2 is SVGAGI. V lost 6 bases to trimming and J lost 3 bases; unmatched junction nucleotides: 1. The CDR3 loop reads CASRGLATDTQYF. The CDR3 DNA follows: TGTGCCAGCAGGGGACTAGCAACAGATACGCAGTATTTT.

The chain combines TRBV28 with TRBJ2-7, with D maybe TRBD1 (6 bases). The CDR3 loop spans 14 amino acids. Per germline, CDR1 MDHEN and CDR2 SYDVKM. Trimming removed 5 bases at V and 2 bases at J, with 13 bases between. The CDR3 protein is CASSPSTGTYEQYF. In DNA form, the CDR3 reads TGTGCCAGCAGTCCCTCGACAGGAACCTACGAGCAGTACTTC.

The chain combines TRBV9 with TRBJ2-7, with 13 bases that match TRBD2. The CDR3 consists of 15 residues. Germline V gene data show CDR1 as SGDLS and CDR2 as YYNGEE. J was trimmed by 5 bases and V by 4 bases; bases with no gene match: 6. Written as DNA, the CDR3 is TGTGCCAGCAGCCCCGGGACTAGCGGGACTAACGAGCAGTACTTC. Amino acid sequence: CASSPGTSGTNEQYF.

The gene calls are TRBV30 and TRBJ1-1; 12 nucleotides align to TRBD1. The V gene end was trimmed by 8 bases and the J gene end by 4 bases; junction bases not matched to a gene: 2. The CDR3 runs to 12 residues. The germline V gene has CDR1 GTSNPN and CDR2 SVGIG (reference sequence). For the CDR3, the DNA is TGTGCCCGGGACAGGGGGCCCACTGAAGCTTTCTTT. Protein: CARDRGPTEAFF.

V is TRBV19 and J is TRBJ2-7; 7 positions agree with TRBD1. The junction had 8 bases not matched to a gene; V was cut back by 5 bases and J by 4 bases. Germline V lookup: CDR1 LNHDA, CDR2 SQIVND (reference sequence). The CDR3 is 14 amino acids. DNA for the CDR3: TGTGCCAGTAGTCTCCAAGACAGGGCTTACGAGCAGTACTTC. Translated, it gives CASSLQDRAYEQYF.

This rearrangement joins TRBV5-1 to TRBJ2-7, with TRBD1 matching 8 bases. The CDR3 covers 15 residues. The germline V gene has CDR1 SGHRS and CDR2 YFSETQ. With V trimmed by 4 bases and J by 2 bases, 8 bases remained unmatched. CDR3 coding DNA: TGCGCCAGCAGCCAGGGACAGGTTACGACCTACGAGCAGTACTTC. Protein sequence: CASSQGQVTTYEQYF.

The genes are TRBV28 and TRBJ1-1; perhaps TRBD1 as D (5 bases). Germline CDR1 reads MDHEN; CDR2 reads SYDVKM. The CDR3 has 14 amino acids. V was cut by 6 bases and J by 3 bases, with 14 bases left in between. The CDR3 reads CASRVPGGYTEAFF. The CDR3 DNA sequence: TGTGCCAGCAGAGTCCCGGGGGGGTACACTGAAGCTTTCTTT.

CDR3 amino acids: CAISDPGTSGRAPNEQFF. CDR3 sequence (DNA): TGTGCCATCAGTGACCCCGGGACTAGCGGGAGGGCCCCCAATGAGCAGTTCTTC. The chain links TRBV10-3 to TRBJ2-1; the match to TRBD2 covers 16 bases. The V gene end was trimmed by 3 bases and the J gene end by 6 bases; junction bases not matched to a gene: 8. CDR1 and CDR2 (germline): ENHRY, SYGVKD. The CDR3 is made up of 18 amino acids.

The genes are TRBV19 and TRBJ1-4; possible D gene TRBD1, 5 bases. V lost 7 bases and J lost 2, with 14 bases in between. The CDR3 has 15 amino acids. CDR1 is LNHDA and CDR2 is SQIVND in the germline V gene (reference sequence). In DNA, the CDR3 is TGTGCCAGTAAAGGGGAACGGGCTACTAATGAAAAACTGTTTTTT. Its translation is CASKGERATNEKLFF. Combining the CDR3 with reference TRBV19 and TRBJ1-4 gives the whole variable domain DGGITQSPKYLFRKEGQNVTLSCEQNLNHDAMYWYRQDPGQGLRLIYYSQIVNDFQKGDIAEGYSVSREKKESFPLTVTSAQKNPTAFYLCASKGERATNEKLFFGSGTQLSVL.

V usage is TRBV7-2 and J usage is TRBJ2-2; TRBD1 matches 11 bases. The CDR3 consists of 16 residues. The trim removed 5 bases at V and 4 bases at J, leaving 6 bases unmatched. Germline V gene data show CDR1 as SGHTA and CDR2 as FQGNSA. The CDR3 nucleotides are TGTGCCAGCAGCGCTACCGGGACAGGGGGCACCGGGGAGCTGTTTTTT. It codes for CASSATGTGGTGELFF.

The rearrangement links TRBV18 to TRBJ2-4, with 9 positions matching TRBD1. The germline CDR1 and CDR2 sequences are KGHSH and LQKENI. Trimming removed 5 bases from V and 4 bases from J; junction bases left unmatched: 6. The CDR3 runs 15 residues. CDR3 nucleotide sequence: TGTGCCAGCTCAACGGGACAGGGAAGAAAAAACATTCAGTACTTC. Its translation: CASSTGQGRKNIQYF.

CDR3 in amino acids: CASSLGQGVSYEQYF. DNA for the CDR3: TGTGCCAGCTCCCTCGGACAGGGGGTGTCCTACGAGCAGTACTTC. This chain links TRBV18 with TRBJ2-7; 10 bases match TRBD1. The CDR3 contains 15 residues. Germline trimming cut 6 bases from V and 1 base from J; bases unmatched to any gene: 6. The germline CDR1 and CDR2 sequences are KGHSH and LQKENI.

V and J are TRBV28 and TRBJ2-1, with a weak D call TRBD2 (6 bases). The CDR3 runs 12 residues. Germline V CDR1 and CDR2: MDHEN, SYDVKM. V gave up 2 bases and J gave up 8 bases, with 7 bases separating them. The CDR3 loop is CASSLGLHEQFF. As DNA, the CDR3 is TGTGCCAGCAGTTTAGGACTACATGAGCAGTTCTTC.

Here the CDR3 DNA reads TGTGCCAGCAGCGAATCGGACAGGGGGAAGGAAAAACTGTTTTTT. This codes for CASSESDRGKEKLFF. The genes are TRBV7-9 and TRBJ1-4; TRBD1 matches 10 bases. Looked up from germline, CDR1 is SEHNR and CDR2 is FQNEAQ (reference sequence). Trimming at V came to 5 bases and at J to 8 bases, leaving 8 bases not matched to a gene. CDR3 length: 15 amino acids.

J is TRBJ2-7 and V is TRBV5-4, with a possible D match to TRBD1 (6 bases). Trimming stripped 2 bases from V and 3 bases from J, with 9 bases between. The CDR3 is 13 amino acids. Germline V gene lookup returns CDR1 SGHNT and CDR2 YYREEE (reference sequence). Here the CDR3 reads CASSLQGIYEQYF. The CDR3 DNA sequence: TGTGCCAGCAGCTTACAGGGAATCTACGAGCAGTACTTC. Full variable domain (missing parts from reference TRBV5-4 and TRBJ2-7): ETGVTQSPTHLIKTRGQQVTLRCSSQSGHNTVSWYQQALGQGPQFIFQYYREEENGRGNFPPRFSGLQFPNYSSELNVNALELDDSALYLCASSLQGIYEQYFGPGTRLTVT.

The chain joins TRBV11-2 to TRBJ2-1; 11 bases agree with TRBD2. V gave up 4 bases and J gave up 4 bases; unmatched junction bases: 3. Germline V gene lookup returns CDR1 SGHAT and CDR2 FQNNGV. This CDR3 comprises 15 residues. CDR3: CASSYGTSGYNEQFF. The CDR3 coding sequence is TGTGCCAGCAGCTACGGGACTAGCGGATACAATGAGCAGTTCTTC.